The 32 T cell receptor beta chains below all came from one sample that was sequenced in a study of blood T cell repertoires in COVID-19. Measured with immunoSEQ multiplex PCR; TCRdb has only the in-frame clones, and not every one. In the table there are fewer than 350,000 clones, 88% of which are singletons. Input material: PBMCs or T cells enriched from blood (not recorded which). All receptors derive from a woman aged 60-70 years in a cohort exposed to, infected with or recovered from COVID-19 (not recorded which).

This chain uses TRBV30 with TRBJ1-3, with D unclear. Germline V gene sequence: CDR1 GTSNPN, CDR2 SVGIG (reference sequence). This CDR3 has 16 residues. Trimming took 0 bases from V and 2 from J, leaving 14 bases between them. CDR3 nucleotide sequence: TGTGCCTGGAGTGTACAGTCGGTGTCAGCTGGAAACACCATATATTTT. As protein: CAWSVQSVSAGNTIYF.

This clone was detected once. V and J are TRBV2 and TRBJ2-6; D gene uncertain. CDR3 size: 13 residues. The V end was cut by 7 bases, the J end by 0 bases, with 4 bases between. The germline V gene has CDR1 SNHLY and CDR2 FYNNEI. The CDR3 reads CASTVSGANVLTF. CDR3 sequence (DNA): TGTGCCAGCACGGTCTCTGGGGCCAACGTCCTGACTTTC.

This rearrangement joins TRBV2 to TRBJ2-5, with D possibly matching TRBD2 (6 bases). V lost 3 bases, J lost 5 bases, and 10 bases lay in between. CDR3 length equals 13 residues. In germline, CDR1 is SNHLY, CDR2 FYNNEI. The CDR3, as DNA: TGTGCCAGCAGTGAGGTGGGGAGGGAGACCCAGTACTTC. It is translated as CASSEVGRETQYF.

The chain uses TRBV29-1 and TRBJ2-7; a possible D gene is TRBD1 (6 bases). V lost 5 bases and J 2 bases, leaving 10 bases between the germline ends. CDR3 length equals 12 residues. From germline, CDR1 is SQVTM and CDR2 ANQGSEA. Written as DNA, the CDR3 is TGCAGCGTTCAGGGGTCGCCCTACGAGCAGTACTTC. Protein product: CSVQGSPYEQYF.

This chain connects TRBV5-1 to TRBJ1-1; D is perhaps TRBD1 (5 bases). The CDR3 runs 14 residues. The V gene lost 2 bases and the J gene lost 6 bases, with 14 bases spanning the gap. CDR1 and CDR2 (germline): SGHRS, YFSETQ. CDR3 loop: CASSFVQGEAEAFF. The CDR3 region has the DNA TGCGCCAGCAGCTTCGTGCAGGGTGAGGCTGAAGCTTTCTTT.

This chain joins TRBV9 and TRBJ2-1; a weak D match, TRBD2 (5 bases). Trimming pared 0 bases from V and 0 bases from J, leaving 13 bases between. Germline values: CDR1 SGDLS, CDR2 YYNGEE. This CDR3 contains 17 residues. In nucleotides, the CDR3 is TGTGCCAGCAGCGTAGAGGTAGGACTGGGCTCCTACAATGAGCAGTTCTTC. It encodes CASSVEVGLGSYNEQFF.

This sequence joins TRBV19 and TRBJ1-2; 8 bases match TRBD1. This CDR3 contains 16 residues. Trimming at V came to 6 bases and at J to 2 bases, leaving 11 bases not matched to a gene. Looked up from germline, CDR1 is LNHDA and CDR2 is SQIVND (reference sequence). This CDR3 reads CASSPRTGPLNYGYTF. The CDR3 DNA is TGTGCCAGTAGCCCCCGGACAGGGCCCCTCAACTATGGCTACACCTTC.

The chain has TRBV24-1 and TRBJ2-1; the D gene is possibly TRBD2 (6 bases). This CDR3 spans 13 amino acids. Looked up from germline, CDR1 is KGHDR and CDR2 is SFDVKD. The V end lost 9 bases, the J end lost 6 bases, and 14 bases lay between the germline ends. The chain's CDR3 is CATSMGGGNEQFF. The CDR3 DNA is TGTGCCACCTCCATGGGGGGAGGCAATGAGCAGTTCTTC.

V usage is TRBV12-3 or TRBV12-4 and J usage is TRBJ1-1; D ambiguous. The CDR3 is made up of 13 amino acids. The ends were cut back, 3 bases at V and 0 bases at J, with 5 bases in the middle. CDR3 residues: CASSLHMNTEAFF. In nucleotides, the CDR3 is TGTGCCAGCAGTTTGCACATGAACACTGAAGCTTTCTTT.

The V gene is TRBV27, the J gene TRBJ1-1; 10 nucleotides align to TRBD1. The junction had 8 bases not matched to a gene; V was cut back by 4 bases and J by 3 bases. The germline V gene has CDR1 MNHEY and CDR2 SMNVEV (reference sequence). The CDR3 length is 16 residues. The CDR3 DNA reads as TGTGCCAGCAGTTGGGGACGGGACAGGGGTTACACTGAAGCTTTCTTT. Protein sequence: CASSWGRDRGYTEAFF.

This clone was picked up one time. The genes are TRBV30 and TRBJ1-5; D unresolved. V lost 1 base and J lost 2, with 12 bases in between. Germline-derived CDR1 and CDR2 are GTSNPN and SVGIG (reference sequence). This CDR3 contains 15 residues. CDR3 sequence reads: CAWSARRVGNQPQHF. CDR3 in DNA: TGTGCCTGGAGTGCGAGGAGAGTAGGCAATCAGCCCCAGCATTTT.

This clone appeared a single time. This chain uses TRBV7-3 with TRBJ2-7; D remains unclear. From germline, CDR1 is SGHTA and CDR2 FQGTGA. The CDR3 contains 14 residues. Trimming shortened V by 2 bases and J by 1 base, and 9 bases separated the two germline ends. For the CDR3, the DNA is TGTGCCAGCAGCTTAGGTGGTCGGTCCTACGAGCAGTACTTC. Translation gives CASSLGGRSYEQYF. Filled out from reference TRBV7-3 and TRBJ2-7, the complete variable domain reads GAGVSQTPSNKVTEKGKYVELRCDPISGHTALYWYRQSLGQGPEFLIYFQGTGAADDSGLPNDRFFAVRPEGSVSTLKIQRTERGDSAVYLCASSLGGRSYEQYFGPGTRLTVT.

The genes are TRBV28 and TRBJ2-1, with a tentative D call TRBD2 (6 bases). V was shortened by 5 bases and J by 3 bases, with 14 bases between the two germline ends. Germline CDR1 MDHEN, CDR2 SYDVKM. The CDR3 is 15 amino acids. CDR3 DNA sequence: TGTGCCAGCAGTGGTCTAGCGAGTGTCTACAATGAGCAGTTCTTC. Its protein product is CASSGLASVYNEQFF.

The V and J genes are TRBV2 and TRBJ2-7, with 9 positions matching TRBD2. Trimming removed 9 bases from V and 5 bases from J; junction bases left unmatched: 8. The CDR3 extends over 13 amino acids. Per the germline V gene, CDR1 is SNHLY and CDR2 is FYNNEI. Here the CDR3 DNA reads TGTGCCAGGAAAATAGCGGGAGTGAACGAGCAGTACTTC. It is translated as CARKIAGVNEQYF.

The V call is TRBV19, the J call TRBJ2-7, with D maybe TRBD1 (5 bases). Trimming shortened V by 5 bases and J by 0 bases, and 14 bases separated the two germline ends. The CDR3 spans 15 residues. Germline CDR1 and CDR2: LNHDA and SQIVND (reference sequence). The CDR3 region is CASSFDRLSSYEQYF. For the CDR3, the DNA is TGTGCCAGTAGTTTCGACAGATTAAGCTCCTACGAGCAGTACTTC.

The J gene is TRBJ1-5, the V gene TRBV28, with a possible D match to TRBD1 (6 bases). The germline V gene encodes CDR1 MDHEN and CDR2 SYDVKM. Trimming removed 8 bases at V and 0 bases at J, with 14 bases between. This CDR3 region has 15 residues. The CDR3 nucleotides are TGTGCCAGCGGCTTACAGGGAAATAGCAATCAGCCCCAGCATTTT. Amino acid sequence: CASGLQGNSNQPQHF.

The chain employs TRBV5-8 and TRBJ2-3, with 11 positions matching TRBD2. Losses at the gene ends were 4 bases for V and 6 bases for J; bases not matched to a gene: 4. The CDR3 runs 14 residues. Germline CDR1 and CDR2: SGHTS and YDEGEE. In nucleotides, the CDR3 is TGTGCCAGCAGCAATAGCGGGAGGGCGGATACGCAGTATTTT. Protein sequence: CASSNSGRADTQYF.

The chain uses TRBV5-1 and TRBJ2-7; 7 bases agree with TRBD1. Germline values: CDR1 SGHRS, CDR2 YFSETQ. V gave up 4 bases and J gave up 4 bases; unmatched junction bases: 8. The CDR3 contains 14 residues. In DNA, the CDR3 is TGCGCCAGCAGCCCGGGACAGAACCCGTACGAGCAGTACTTC. Translating it yields CASSPGQNPYEQYF.

The V and J genes are TRBV9 and TRBJ1-2; D not certain. The CDR3 contains 16 residues. CDR1 SGDLS and CDR2 YYNGEE come from the germline V gene. Trimming stripped 0 bases from V and 4 bases from J, with 16 bases between. The CDR3 bases are TGTGCCAGCAGCGTAGCCGTCGGGGTATCCAGCTATGGCTACACCTTC. As protein: CASSVAVGVSSYGYTF.

The chain recombines TRBV18 with TRBJ2-7, with no clear D. Trimming cost V 2 bases and J 3 bases, with 8 bases left between them. The CDR3 is 13 residues long. Germline CDR1 KGHSH, CDR2 LQKENI. The CDR3 sequence is CASSPLQNYEQYF. CDR3 bases: TGTGCCAGCTCACCATTGCAGAACTACGAGCAGTACTTC.

The chain recombines TRBV28 with TRBJ1-2; 11 bases agree with TRBD1. V shed 2 bases, J shed 7 bases, and the junction held 6 bases outside the gene matches. The CDR3 is made up of 15 amino acids. Germline CDR1 and CDR2: MDHEN and SYDVKM. CDR3 residues: CASSLRRTGGFGYTF. The CDR3, as DNA: TGTGCCAGCAGTTTACGGAGGACAGGGGGCTTTGGCTACACCTTC.

The gene calls are TRBV28 and TRBJ1-3; 7 bases fit TRBD1. The trim removed 7 bases at V and 0 bases at J, leaving 9 bases unmatched. The CDR3 sequence is 16 residues long. Looked up from germline, CDR1 is MDHEN and CDR2 is SYDVKM. The CDR3 DNA reads as TGTGCCAGCATCCGTCATCCAGGGGGCTCTGGAAACACCATATATTTT. Protein sequence: CASIRHPGGSGNTIYF. The full variable domain, rest sourced from reference TRBV28 and TRBJ1-3, is DVKVTQSSRYLVKRTGEKVFLECVQDMDHENMFWYRQDPGLGLRLIYFSYDVKMKEKGDIPEGYSVSREKKERFSLILESASTNQTSMYLCASIRHPGGSGNTIYFGEGSWLTVV.

This chain connects TRBV5-6 to TRBJ1-2; 10 nucleotides match TRBD1. Germline-derived CDR1 and CDR2 are SGHDT and YYEEEE. The junction had 8 bases not matched to a gene; V was cut back by 5 bases and J by 7 bases. This CDR3 spans 14 amino acids. CDR3 bases: TGTGCCAGCAGGAGGGGACAGGGGATGGGTGGCTACACCTTC. Translation: CASRRGQGMGGYTF.

The chain recombines TRBV9 with TRBJ1-4, with 11 bases lining up with TRBD1. The CDR3 is 15 amino acids. The ends lost 7 bases at V and 8 bases at J; junction bases unmatched: 10. CDR1 is SGDLS and CDR2 is YYNGEE in the germline V gene. CDR3 in DNA: TGTGCCAGCCGCGGGAGGGGGACAGGGGGAGAAAAACTGTTTTTT. Its translation is CASRGRGTGGEKLFF.

CDR3 nucleotides: TGTGCCAGCAGCCAAGGGCGGACCTACGAGCAGTACTTC. Translation: CASSQGRTYEQYF. The chain joins TRBV14 to TRBJ2-7; D is undetermined. This CDR3 is 13 amino acids long. The ends were cut back, 1 base at V and 2 bases at J, with 6 bases in the middle. Germline V gene lookup returns CDR1 SGHDN and CDR2 FVKESK.

As DNA, the CDR3 is TGTGCCAGCACCTTGGGAGGTACGGAGACCCAGTACTTC. Protein: CASTLGGTETQYF. This sequence joins TRBV28 and TRBJ2-5, with TRBD2 as a possible D gene (6 bases). Germline CDR1 MDHEN, CDR2 SYDVKM. The CDR3 has 13 residues. The V end was cut by 7 bases, the J end by 5 bases, with 14 bases between.

J is TRBJ2-6 and V is TRBV11-2; TRBD2 might be the D (7 bases). Germline V gene sequence: CDR1 SGHAT, CDR2 FQNNGV. V was clipped by 11 bases and J by 4 bases, with 18 bases between them. The CDR3 is 15 residues long. The CDR3 nucleotides are TGTGCCGGGGAACAGGGAGGGAAGGGGGCCAACGTCCTGACTTTC. It yields the protein CAGEQGGKGANVLTF.

The chain is built from TRBV7-9 and TRBJ1-6; TRBD1 is a possible D gene (5 bases). The germline CDR1 and CDR2 sequences are SEHNR and FQNEAQ (reference sequence). The CDR3 is 15 amino acids. V shed 5 bases and J shed 6 bases, with 14 bases lying between them. The CDR3 bases are TGTGCCAGCAGCGGGCGGGACGGTCTTAATTCACCCCTCCACTTT. It translates to CASSGRDGLNSPLHF.

This sequence joins TRBV27 and TRBJ2-5; 13 bases match TRBD2. The CDR3 consists of 16 residues. Trimming took 6 bases from V and 2 from J; bases not matched to a gene: 6. Per germline, CDR1 MNHEY and CDR2 SMNVEV (reference sequence). The CDR3 DNA is TGTGCCAGCAGACCCGGGACTAGCGGGGTACAAGAGACCCAGTACTTC. Translated, it gives CASRPGTSGVQETQYF.

The V call is TRBV19, the J call TRBJ1-2; D ambiguous. The V gene's germline CDR1 is LNHDA and CDR2 SQIVND (reference sequence). There are 14 residues in the CDR3. V lost 3 bases, J lost 6 bases, and 14 bases lay in between. CDR3 protein: CASSIPDIYHGYTF. The CDR3 DNA sequence: TGTGCCAGTAGTATCCCCGACATATATCATGGCTACACCTTC.

This chain joins TRBV9 and TRBJ2-2; D is uncertain. V was trimmed by 1 base and J by 0 bases, leaving 10 bases between them. This CDR3 comprises 16 residues. Germline V gene lookup returns CDR1 SGDLS and CDR2 YYNGEE. Written as DNA, the CDR3 is TGTGCCAGCAGCGTAACTGGGCAGGCGAACACCGGGGAGCTGTTTTTT. Its protein product is CASSVTGQANTGELFF.

The rearrangement uses TRBV2 and TRBJ2-1, with TRBD1 matching over 8 bases. Germline trimming cut 9 bases from V and 9 bases from J; bases unmatched to any gene: 10. The V gene's germline CDR1 is SNHLY and CDR2 FYNNEI. The CDR3 contains 13 residues. The CDR3: CAREKQGGGEQFF. The DNA for the CDR3 is TGTGCCAGGGAGAAACAGGGGGGAGGTGAGCAGTTCTTC.